This T cell receptor (beta chain) was documented in a study of T-cell memory formation after mild COVID-19. About the study: In these data, TCR clusters were largely donor specific. Broader study findings: Mainly in CM and EM were contracting CD4+ clones; CD8+ were in EMRA. Clones that shrank (day 15 to 85) were balanced CD4/CD8, whereas later expanders leaned CD4+.

5'RACE, which relied on constant-segment primers, yielded TCR alpha and TCR beta cDNA libraries carrying sample barcodes and UMIs. TCRdb called the 5' RACE reads again in MiXCR, with one record for every CDR3 protein. The top ten hold approximately 2.8% of the sample, which has about 210,000 distinct CDR3 sequences, roughly 10% seen once. The CDR3 is made up of 14 amino acids. Deletions cut 8 bases from V and 1 base from J, with 14 bases between. Germline loops: CDR1 MGHRA, CDR2 YSYEKL. As for this clonotype: Its target is unknown.

The source material was PBMCs or a T cell subset sorted from them (not recorded which). V is TRBV4-1 and J is TRBJ1-1, with D tentatively TRBD1 (5 bases). The clonotype was recovered from a young man who had mild COVID-19 (a few samples of this study predate the infection). Cell type and time point are not known. The CDR3 coding sequence is TGCGCCAGCCGGGGCTTCTTACGGAACACTGAAGCTTTCTTT. Translation gives CASRGFLRNTEAFF.